This T cell receptor beta chain was sequenced in a study of prognosis after radiotherapy for stage I lung cancer (dated by TCRdb to about 2021). With respect to the entire study: Between early 2018 and January 2019, some 18 patients with stage I NSCLC were enrolled in Nanjing, China. About 20% of the 19 patients developed distant metastases after SBRT, at a median of around seven months; the other 15 showed no significant progression. On tumor histology, over 10 patients had adenocarcinoma and six or seven had squamous cell carcinoma. Peripheral blood TCR beta repertoires were profiled in stage I NSCLC patients before and after stereotactic body radiotherapy, and the study then linked these repertoires to distant failure. The study took one blood sample before SBRT and one after SBRT from each of 19 patients and sequenced all 40 or so samples. All patients were considered medically inoperable, owing to comorbidities in around eleven and refusal of surgery in about seven. Ages in the cohort of roughly 13 men and a handful of women ranged from about 53 to 84 years, with a median of 74. Newly diagnosed primary stage I lung tumors occurred in some 15 patients, and oligometastatic NSCLC after surgical resection of the primary tumor occurred in several. SBRT was given in 3 to 5 fractions with a biologically effective dose of at least 100 Gy, using image-guided IMRT or VMAT. Concurrent therapy was not administered to any patient alongside SBRT. The investigation overall reported the following: After SBRT, the number of unique TCR clones decreased (median about 9,900 before versus some 6,900 after; Wilcoxon paired P=0.011). No determination of tumor specificity was made for expanded TCR clones. No adjustment for multiple comparisons was applied to any of the reported P values. Differences in TRBV and TRBJ usage frequencies by metastasis status were reportedly observed in two V genes at baseline and in nine V and two J genes after SBRT. Limitations of the study included a small cohort and short follow-up, and the study findings need independent validation. Post-SBRT Shannon entropy and its change from baseline were lower in patients who developed distant metastases; baseline Shannon entropy was not associated with metastases.

This clonotype was recorded a few times. Its target antigen remains unknown. The record has no base qualities; no much larger clone is one base away. Two rounds of multiplex PCR on genomic DNA were used to amplify the TCR beta CDR3 region. In the first round of PCR, primers specific to each TRBV and TRBJ gene were used, and the primer sequences are filed in Chinese patent CN105087789A. The second PCR round used universal primers. The Roche High Pure PCR Template Preparation Kit was used to extract genomic DNA from the frozen PBMCs. An Illumina HiSeq 3000 was used to sequence the libraries paired-end with 151 bp reads. In the authors' own workflow: Raw reads lacking the multiplex PCR primer sequences were removed with CutAdapt. High-quality paired reads were merged into contigs with PEAR. TRB V, D and J gene segments were assigned to each contig with MiXCR by alignment to reference sequences. CDR3 sequences were clustered by base quality and sequence similarity to remove sequencing errors. Shannon entropy normalized by the natural log of productive TCR sequence number was used as the measure of diversity. One minus Shannon entropy divided by the natural log of the number of unique clonotypes was used as the definition of clonality. Using the Youden index from ROC curves, the researchers picked the repertoire-metric cut-offs for progression-free survival, and all analyses were carried out in R 3.5.3. TCRdb reprocessing: public reads trimmed at Q25 with fastp, clones called with MiXCR, in-frame beta chains kept. One record per CDR3 amino acid sequence lists the most common genes and DNA. These V and J calls derive from TCRdb rather than the authors' analysis. Here the sample has about 16,000 distinct CDR3 sequences; around 31% occur a single time. The ten top clones hold roughly 25% of the sample.

No patient had a history of other malignancies or prior chemotherapy or radiotherapy, and all had node-negative disease on CT and PET/CT. At each of the two time points, around 5.7 milliliters of peripheral venous blood were collected into EDTA tubes. PBMCs were isolated by Ficoll-Paque Plus density-gradient centrifugation. Right after collection, samples were placed at -80 degrees C and kept there until analysis. The CDR3 runs 15 amino acids, cysteine and phenylalanine included. Only the CDR3 DNA is retained, 45 bases long and in frame from the first base. V is pruned by 4 bases and J by 6 bases, leaving 6 bases of the junction without a gene match. From a lookup of the germline V gene, CDR1 and CDR2 are SGHRS and YFSETQ.

The chain is encoded by TRBV5-1 joined to TRBJ2-2, and 10 junction bases match TRBD1. The origin of this receptor is a donor aged 50 or older with non-small cell lung cancer. The specimen was PBMCs, collected before or after stereotactic body radiation therapy (not recorded which). The nucleotides read TGCGCCAGCAGCCTGGACAGGGGGTTTTCCGGGGAGCTGTTTTTT. Its protein product is CASSLDRGFSGELFF.